The subject of this entry is one T cell receptor beta chain. Its antigen is unknown. One end of the junction does not line up with germline, which may come from a read error. Using the deep immunoSEQ assay, multiplex PCR amplified TCR CDR3 regions from genomic DNA. Extracted genomic DNA from each cell subset was spread evenly across all wells of several immunoSEQ 96-well plates, with each plate serving as a replicate. For unsorted PBMC, 250 to 350 ng genomic DNA, equal to approximately 30,000 T cell genomes, was loaded into each replicate PCR. Unsorted PBMC genomic DNA was sequenced across ten immunoSEQ deep assay plates. Purified libraries were measured with a Qubit 3.0 fluorometer, size-checked on a Bioanalyzer 2100, and measured again with the KAPA Library Quantification kit. Every immunoSEQ 96-well plate was sequenced on a dedicated single-read 150-cycle Illumina NextSeq 550 flow cell. From the authors' description of their analysis: The immunoSEQ output contained only junctional sequences without quality scores, so filtering could not match that applied to full-length reads. Sequences were annotated with PyIR, a Python wrapper for IgBLAST v1.9, and V/J genes and CDR3 were assigned using IMGT germline references. Reads were filtered out if the reads had weak V/J assignments (E-value above 1e-6), no CDR3, stop codons, out-of-frame junctions, or ambiguous translated residues. V3J clonotypes were defined as sequences sharing the same inferred V gene, J gene, and CDR3 amino acid sequence. The percentage overlap between two repertoires was calculated by dividing the number of shared unique clonotypes by the size of the smaller repertoire. RTK rarefaction, the Chao1 estimator, and Recon v2.1 estimates of unobserved clonotypes were used to assess repertoire richness. This immuneACCESS table, as held by TCRdb, lists in-frame sequences with V and J called but not all clones. Of the missing ones, under half trace to an unresolved V gene in checked studies; the others have no known cause. V and J calls plus clone size are reproduced from that table; the DNA served to infer D and trimming. The sample yields about 500,000 clones; 70% to 80% were counted once. The ten largest clones represent 12% of the sample.

Healthy HIV-negative adults with no recently reported acute infections or vaccinations were included as donors. Only Caucasian adults living in Nashville, Tennessee, USA were represented among the donors. For unsorted samples, 75 million to 90 million PBMCs were counted, and genomic DNA was extracted using the QIAamp DNA Blood Mini kit. After blood collection by leukapheresis, PBMCs were isolated using Ficoll-Histopaque density gradient centrifugation and then cryopreserved in the vapor phase of liquid nitrogen. This record comes from a study of shared clonotypes between healthy human individuals (dated by TCRdb to about 2020). Context from the whole study: Three men and a couple of women, aged 18 to 49 years, made up the cohort. Leukapheresis yielded between about 0.8 and 9.5 billion PBMCs per donor. To estimate repertoire size and how much clonotypes are shared between individuals, the study performed deep sequencing of blood TCR repertoires from roughly five healthy adults. To increase sequencing depth and limit assay-specific biases, different laboratories used diverse techniques to prepare libraries and sequence TCR repertoires.

Results the study describes overall, beyond this receptor: Because the study included a small number of donors, the genetic and exposure-history diversity represented was limited. Sampling was limited to blood, and TCR repertoires in tissue likely differ from TCR repertoires in blood. Pairwise subsampling led to the expectation that sequencing depth would affect the degree of clonotype sharing among donors.

CDR1 and CDR2, per the germline V gene (reference sequence), are SSHAT and FNYEAQ. The CDR3 runs 13 amino acids, cysteine and phenylalanine included. The CDR3 DNA has 39 bases and is translated from base 1. The sequenced sample consisted of PBMCs. This clonotype was sampled from a woman aged 40 to 50 in good health. Some clones in this sample may be carry-over from other donors' samples. The V and J segments used are TRBV7-7 and TRBJ2-5, with TRBD1 identical over 7 junction bases. The CDR3 has the sequence CASSSGTEETQYF. The nucleotides are TGTGCTAGCAGCTCCGGGACAGAAGAGACCCAGTACTTC.